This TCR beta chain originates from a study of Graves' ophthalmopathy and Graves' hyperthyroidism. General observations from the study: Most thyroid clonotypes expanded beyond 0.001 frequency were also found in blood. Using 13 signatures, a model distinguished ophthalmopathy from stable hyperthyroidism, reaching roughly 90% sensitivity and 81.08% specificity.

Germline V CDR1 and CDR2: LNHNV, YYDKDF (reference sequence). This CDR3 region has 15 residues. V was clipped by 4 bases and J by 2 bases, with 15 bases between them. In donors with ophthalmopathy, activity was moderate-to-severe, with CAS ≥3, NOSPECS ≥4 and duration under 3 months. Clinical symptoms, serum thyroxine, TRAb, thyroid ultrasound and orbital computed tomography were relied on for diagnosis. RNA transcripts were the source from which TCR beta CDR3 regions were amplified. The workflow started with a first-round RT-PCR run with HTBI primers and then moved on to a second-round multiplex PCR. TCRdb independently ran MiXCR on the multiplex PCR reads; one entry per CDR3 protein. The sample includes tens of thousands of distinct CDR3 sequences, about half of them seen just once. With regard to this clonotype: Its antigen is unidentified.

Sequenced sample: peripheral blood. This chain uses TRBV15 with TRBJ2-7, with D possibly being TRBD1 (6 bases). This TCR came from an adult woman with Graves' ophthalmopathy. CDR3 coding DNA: TGTGCCACCAGCACAATAGACAGGCCACCCTACGAGCAGTACTTC. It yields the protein CATSTIDRPPYEQYF.